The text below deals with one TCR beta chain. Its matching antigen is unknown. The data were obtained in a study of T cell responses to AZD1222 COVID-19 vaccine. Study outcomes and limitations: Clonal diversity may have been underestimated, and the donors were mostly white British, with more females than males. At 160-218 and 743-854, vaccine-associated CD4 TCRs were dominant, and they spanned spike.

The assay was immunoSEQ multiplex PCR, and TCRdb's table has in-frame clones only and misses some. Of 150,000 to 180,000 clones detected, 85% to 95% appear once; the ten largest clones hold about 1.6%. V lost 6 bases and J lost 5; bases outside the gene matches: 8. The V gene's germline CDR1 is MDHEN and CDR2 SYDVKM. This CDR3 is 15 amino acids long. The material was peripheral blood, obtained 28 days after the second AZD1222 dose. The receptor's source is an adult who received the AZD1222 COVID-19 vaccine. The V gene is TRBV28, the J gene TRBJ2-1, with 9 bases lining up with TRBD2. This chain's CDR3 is CASSPRLAADNEQFF. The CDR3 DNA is TGTGCCAGCAGCCCGCGACTAGCGGCCGACAATGAGCAGTTCTTC.